The source of this T cell receptor (beta chain) is a study of cytomegalovirus exposure and HLA in healthy donors. PCR primers comprised 60 Vbeta and 13 Jbeta primers. The assay was immunoSEQ multiplex PCR, and TCRdb's table has in-frame clones only and misses some. The table has under 130,000 clones, roughly 80% seen once. This clone showed up just a few times. Sequencing input: PBMCs. The receptor was isolated from a woman aged 40-49 years in good health and CMV-seropositive.

The CDR3 sequence is CAINPGGGTDTQYF. CDR3 DNA sequence: TGTGCCATCAATCCCGGTGGGGGGACAGATACGCAGTATTTT. This rearrangement joins TRBV10-3 to TRBJ2-3; weak D call: TRBD2 (6 bases). Germline loops: CDR1 ENHRY, CDR2 SYGVKD. This CDR3 is 14 amino acids long. V lost 7 bases to trimming and J lost 3 bases, with 14 bases between them.